The next 30 T cell receptor beta chains were all read from a single sample in a study of blood T cell repertoires in COVID-19. Sequenced by immunoSEQ multiplex PCR; TCRdb stores in-frame clones only, minus some. The data show around 300,000 clones, with 89% seen just once and 2% to 2.5% held by the top ten. The sequenced sample was peripheral blood. Receptors originate from a man in his fifties or sixties with acute or convalescent COVID-19.

The chain is built from TRBV7-9 and TRBJ2-7; TRBD1 matches at 8 bases. This CDR3 is built from 16 residues. V gave up 5 bases and J gave up 1 base; unmatched junction bases: 10. Germline V gene lookup returns CDR1 SEHNR and CDR2 FQNEAQ (reference sequence). CDR3 protein: CASSGLTGDKSYEQYF. The CDR3 coding sequence is TGTGCCAGCAGCGGGCTGACAGGGGATAAGTCCTACGAGCAGTACTTC. Full variable domain (outside the CDR3, taken from reference TRBV7-9 and TRBJ2-7): DTGVSQNPRHKITKRGQNVTFRCDPISEHNRLYWYRQTLGQGPEFLTYFQNEAQLEKSRLLSDRFSAERPKGSFSTLEIQRTEQGDSAMYLCASSGLTGDKSYEQYFGPGTRLTVT.

The V gene is TRBV5-6, the J gene TRBJ1-2; D may be TRBD1 (6 bases). The ends were cut back, 0 bases at V and 5 bases at J, with 14 bases in the middle. The germline V gene encodes CDR1 SGHDT and CDR2 YYEEEE. This CDR3 has 15 amino acids. The CDR3 reads CASSLDFGGGYGYTF. The CDR3 coding sequence is TGTGCCAGCAGCTTGGACTTTGGGGGCGGTTATGGCTACACCTTC.

The chain uses TRBV5-1 and TRBJ2-5, with D unclear. Trimming left V 6 bases short and J 5 bases short, with 20 bases between. The CDR3 runs to 15 residues. Germline V gene lookup returns CDR1 SGHRS and CDR2 YFSETQ. CDR3 nucleotides: TGCGCCAGCACTTTGGAGATGCGCTCCCGGGAGACCCAGTACTTC. This gives the protein CASTLEMRSRETQYF.

This chain links TRBV27 with TRBJ1-4; 7 positions match TRBD1. The CDR3 has 17 residues. Germline lookup yields CDR1 MNHEY and CDR2 SMNVEV (reference sequence). V dropped 3 bases and J dropped 7; count of bases not matched to a gene: 14. The CDR3 DNA reads as TGTGCCAGCAGTTTCATGGAGGGGGCGGGTGCCCGTGAAAAACTGTTTTTT. Translating it yields CASSFMEGAGAREKLFF.

V is TRBV14 and J is TRBJ1-1, with D tentatively TRBD1 (6 bases). The length of the CDR3 is 15 residues. V lost 3 bases and J 6 bases, leaving 17 bases between the germline ends. CDR1 is SGHDN, CDR2 FVKESK, per germline. The CDR3, as DNA: TGTGCCAGCAGCCAGAACGCGGGGGGCGCGGCTGAAGCTTTCTTT. This codes for CASSQNAGGAAEAFF.

V and J are TRBV2 and TRBJ2-2; TRBD1 matches 10 bases. CDR3 length: 14 amino acids. After removal of 6 bases from V and 4 bases from J, the junction contained 2 bases not matched to a gene. Germline CDR1 SNHLY, CDR2 FYNNEI. CDR3 DNA: TGTGCCAGCAGAGGGACAGGGGCCACCGGGGAGCTGTTTTTT. Its protein is CASRGTGATGELFF.

This rearrangement joins TRBV12-5 to TRBJ1-4; 7 bases agree with TRBD1. The CDR3 spans 18 residues. The junction had 7 bases not matched to a gene; V was cut back by 0 bases and J by 0 bases. Germline V CDR1 and CDR2: LGHNT, FRNRAP. The CDR3 protein is CASGLVIETGATNEKLFF. DNA of the CDR3: TGTGCTAGTGGTTTGGTAATCGAAACAGGGGCAACTAATGAAAAACTGTTTTTT.

The chain combines TRBV7-9 with TRBJ2-1, with 9 bases identical to TRBD1. The V gene's germline CDR1 is SEHNR and CDR2 FQNEAQ (reference sequence). V shed 6 bases and J 5 bases; nucleotides not matched to a gene: 8. The CDR3 consists of 15 residues. Here the CDR3 DNA reads TGTGCCAGCAGTTTGAACCGGGACAGGGACAATGAGCAGTTCTTC. The encoded protein is CASSLNRDRDNEQFF.

V and J are TRBV6-5 and TRBJ1-3; no clear D gene. Trimming removed 0 bases at V and 6 bases at J, with 12 bases between. From germline, CDR1 is MNHEY and CDR2 SVGAGI. The CDR3 covers 15 residues. The CDR3: CASSYSKDWKNTIYF. CDR3 coding DNA: TGTGCCAGCAGTTACTCGAAGGACTGGAAAAACACCATATATTTT.

V gene TRBV29-1 combines with J gene TRBJ2-2; D is perhaps TRBD1 (6 bases). The CDR3 contains 16 residues. Trimming pared 7 bases from V and 2 bases from J, leaving 20 bases between. CDR1 and CDR2 (germline): SQVTM, ANQGSEA. In DNA form, the CDR3 reads TGCAGCGCCGTTAAATCGGCAGGGGATAACACCGGGGAGCTGTTTTTT. Encoded protein: CSAVKSAGDNTGELFF.

V is TRBV12-5 and J is TRBJ2-7; D remains unclear. The V end lost 6 bases, the J end lost 2 bases, and 14 bases lay between the germline ends. The CDR3 spans 14 residues. Germline V CDR1 and CDR2: LGHNT, FRNRAP. The CDR3 DNA reads TGTGCTAGTGGAATAGCTTACCTTGCCTACGAGCAGTACTTC. Protein sequence: CASGIAYLAYEQYF. Using reference TRBV12-5 and TRBJ2-7 for the parts outside the CDR3, the full variable domain is DARVTQTPRHKVTEMGQEVTMRCQPILGHNTVFWYRQTMMQGLELLAYFRNRAPLDDSGMPKDRFSAEMPDATLATLKIQPSEPRDSAVYFCASGIAYLAYEQYFGPGTRLTVT.

The chain has TRBV12-5 and TRBJ2-3; D unclear. With 6 bases removed from V and 5 bases from J, the gap between germline ends came to 9 bases. Germline CDR1 reads LGHNT; CDR2 reads FRNRAP. CDR3 length: 12 amino acids. The CDR3 is CASGFPRDTQYF. The CDR3 bases are TGTGCTAGTGGATTCCCCCGAGATACGCAGTATTTT.

The chain has TRBV7-9 and TRBJ2-7, with TRBD2 matching over 10 bases. In germline, CDR1 is SEHNR, CDR2 FQNEAQ (reference sequence). The CDR3 has 14 residues. The V segment lost 1 base and the J segment 7 bases; nucleotides outside the gene matches: 4. CDR3 in amino acids: CASSLVAGGREQYF. The CDR3, as DNA: TGTGCCAGCAGCTTAGTAGCGGGGGGCAGAGAGCAGTACTTC.

The J gene is TRBJ2-3, the V gene TRBV9; D gene uncertain. The V end was cut by 0 bases, the J end by 2 bases, with 4 bases between. This CDR3 has 13 residues. Germline assignment: CDR1 SGDLS and CDR2 YYNGEE. The CDR3 bases are TGTGCCAGCAGCGTAGGAGACACAGATACGCAGTATTTT. Its translation is CASSVGDTDTQYF.

Worth noting for this clone: This may arise from a read error, as a much more abundant clone is one base away. The chain carries TRBV9 and TRBJ2-3, with 8 bases matching TRBD2. The CDR3 is made up of 15 amino acids. Germline values: CDR1 SGDLS, CDR2 YYNGEE. V was pared by 0 bases and J by 3 bases, with 3 bases of the junction left unmatched. CDR3 loop: CASSVGGGTTDTQYF. The DNA of the CDR3 is TGTGCCAGCAGCGTAGGCGGGGGGACAACAGATACGCAGTATTTT.

The count of this clone is one. The rearrangement links TRBV7-2 to TRBJ2-2; 14 nucleotides align to TRBD2. The junction had 3 bases not matched to a gene; V was cut back by 3 bases and J by 6 bases. Germline V lookup: CDR1 SGHTA, CDR2 FQGNSA. This CDR3 contains 16 residues. CDR3 nucleotides: TGTGCCAGCAGCTTCGGGACTAGCGGGGGTGCCGGGGAGCTGTTTTTT. Its translation: CASSFGTSGGAGELFF.

The chain carries TRBV3-1 (or the pseudogene TRBV3-2) and TRBJ2-1; 10 nucleotides match TRBD2. The trim removed 1 base at V and 3 bases at J, leaving 6 bases unmatched. This CDR3 spans 17 amino acids. Germline assignment: CDR1 LGHDT and CDR2 YNNKEL (reference sequence). The CDR3 protein is CASSQVYSGGNYNEQFF. Here the CDR3 DNA reads TGTGCCAGCAGCCAAGTCTATAGCGGGGGGAACTACAATGAGCAGTTCTTC.

The J gene is TRBJ2-5, the V gene TRBV2, with 12 bases aligning to TRBD2. V lost 9 bases to trimming and J lost 2 bases; unmatched junction nucleotides: 7. Germline V gene lookup returns CDR1 SNHLY and CDR2 FYNNEI. The CDR3 consists of 15 residues. CDR3 coding DNA: TGTGCCAGGACGACTAGCGGGGGACTACAAGAGACCCAGTACTTC. It is translated as CARTTSGGLQETQYF.

This chain uses TRBV19 with TRBJ2-7; 7 positions match TRBD2. V lost 6 bases, J lost 0 bases, and 5 bases stayed unmatched. The CDR3 has 14 amino acids. Germline CDR1 is LNHDA and CDR2 is SQIVND (reference sequence). The CDR3 loop is CASSQGGYSYEQYF. CDR3 nucleotide sequence: TGTGCCAGTAGCCAGGGAGGGTACTCCTACGAGCAGTACTTC.

This chain uses TRBV12-3 or TRBV12-4 with TRBJ2-5, with D tentatively TRBD2 (5 bases). The V and J ends lost 6 bases and 1 base respectively, with 9 bases between them. CDR3 length equals 13 residues. DNA of the CDR3: TGTGCCAGCAGCGGACTGACCCAAGAGACCCAGTACTTC. Encoded protein: CASSGLTQETQYF.

The rearrangement uses TRBV12-5 and TRBJ2-3; perhaps TRBD2 as D (7 bases). The V gene's germline CDR1 is LGHNT and CDR2 FRNRAP. The ends were cut back, 2 bases at V and 6 bases at J, with 21 bases in the middle. The CDR3 loop spans 17 amino acids. The CDR3: CASGLSFGGLNEDTQYF. The DNA for the CDR3 is TGTGCTAGTGGTTTGAGTTTCGGGGGGCTTAATGAGGATACGCAGTATTTT.

The CDR3: CASSFNWRGETQYF. Written as DNA, the CDR3 is TGCGCCAGCAGCTTTAATTGGAGGGGAGAGACCCAGTACTTC. V is TRBV5-1 and J is TRBJ2-5; a weak D match, TRBD2 (6 bases). V lost 2 bases to trimming and J lost 4 bases, with 12 bases between them. The CDR3 covers 14 residues. The germline gives CDR1 SGHRS, CDR2 YFSETQ.

V gene TRBV3-1 (or the pseudogene TRBV3-2) combines with J gene TRBJ1-1; the match to TRBD1 covers 9 bases. The trim removed 4 bases at V and 5 bases at J, leaving 5 bases unmatched. CDR3 length: 14 amino acids. Germline V gene lookup returns CDR1 LGHDT and CDR2 YNNKEL (reference sequence). CDR3 in amino acids: CASSPWTGETEAFF. CDR3 DNA sequence: TGTGCCAGCAGCCCCTGGACAGGGGAGACTGAAGCTTTCTTT.

The chain is built from TRBV5-1 and TRBJ1-1, with D hard to call. Trimming pared 7 bases from V and 0 bases from J, leaving 13 bases between. Per germline, CDR1 SGHRS and CDR2 YFSETQ. CDR3 length: 14 residues. This chain's CDR3 is CASVRGSMNTEAFF. CDR3 sequence (DNA): TGCGCCAGCGTTCGAGGGTCCATGAACACTGAAGCTTTCTTT.

The chain combines TRBV7-3 with TRBJ2-2, with D possibly being TRBD2 (5 bases). The CDR3 totals 13 residues. With 1 base removed from V and 6 bases from J, the gap between germline ends came to 6 bases. Per the germline V gene, CDR1 is SGHTA and CDR2 is FQGTGA. The CDR3 sequence: CASSLIGAGELFF. The CDR3 bases are TGTGCCAGCAGCTTAATCGGGGCCGGGGAGCTGTTTTTT.

The chain uses TRBV2 and TRBJ2-5; D is unclear. The CDR3 loop spans 11 amino acids. Germline CDR1 SNHLY, CDR2 FYNNEI. V lost 7 bases and J 9 bases, leaving 12 bases between the germline ends. CDR3 nucleotide sequence: TGTGCCAGCACCGATCCCTATGCCCAGTACTTC. Protein: CASTDPYAQYF.

The chain links TRBV4-2 to TRBJ2-6; 7 bases map to TRBD2. Germline V gene sequence: CDR1 LGHNA, CDR2 YNFKEQ. Germline trimming cut 1 base from V and 2 bases from J; bases unmatched to any gene: 5. The CDR3 extends over 17 amino acids. The CDR3 sequence: CASSQGVGRTGANVLTF. CDR3 nucleotides: TGTGCCAGCAGCCAAGGCGTCGGGAGGACTGGGGCCAACGTCCTGACTTTC.

The chain is built from TRBV6-5 and TRBJ2-1; 11 positions match TRBD2. There are 14 residues in the CDR3. CDR1 and CDR2 from the germline V gene are MNHEY and SVGAGI. V gave up 4 bases and J gave up 16 bases; unmatched junction bases: 12. CDR3: CASSSSNPGLAAFF. The CDR3 region has the DNA TGTGCCAGCAGTTCCTCCAACCCGGGACTAGCGGCCTTCTTC.

The genes are TRBV9 and TRBJ2-7; D is possibly TRBD2 (5 bases). Trimming stripped 4 bases from V and 4 bases from J, with 21 bases between. CDR1 and CDR2 (germline): SGDLS, YYNGEE. This CDR3 is 16 amino acids long. CDR3 coding DNA: TGTGCCAGCAGCCTCGGGCGGGCGAATCCCTTATACGAGCAGTACTTC. Translation gives CASSLGRANPLYEQYF.

The chain couples TRBV6-5 to TRBJ2-7; 8 nucleotides agree with TRBD1. Trimming removed 5 bases from V and 6 bases from J; junction bases left unmatched: 12. CDR1 and CDR2 from the germline V gene are MNHEY and SVGAGI. The CDR3 is 15 residues long. DNA for the CDR3: TGTGCCAGCAGTCTAAGGACAGGGACCGCTTTCGAGCAGTACTTC. Its translation: CASSLRTGTAFEQYF.